The clone carrying this T cell receptor (beta chain) showed up just a few times. Its matching antigen is unknown. These data originate in a study of blood T cells in healthy people across ages. Points from the study as a whole: A roughly linear age-dependent decrease characterized TCR beta diversity per million T cells. A greater number of naive CD4+ cells and higher diversity distinguished long-lived donors from aged donors.

Through a sample-barcoded 5' primer and a J-beta primer mix, a second PCR was run for roughly 6 to 11 cycles. TCRdb redid the calling of the 5' RACE reads with MiXCR, one entry per CDR3 protein. The table has 600,000 or so distinct CDR3 sequences, more than 45% seen once. With 1 base removed from V and 1 base from J, the gap between germline ends came to 9 bases. Germline CDR1 SGHRS, CDR2 YFSETQ. This CDR3 contains 15 residues. The gene calls are TRBV5-1 and TRBJ2-1; weak D call: TRBD1 (6 bases). The sequence derives from an elderly man in good health. Sequencing used blood. This CDR3 is CASSLFQGSYNEQFF. Here the CDR3 DNA reads TGCGCCAGCAGCTTGTTTCAGGGGTCCTACAATGAGCAGTTCTTC.